These 10 T cell receptor beta chains were sequenced from one sample in a study of OX40 agonist ivuxolimab in advanced cancers. Profiling relied on immunoSEQ multiplex PCR, and the TCRdb table lists in-frame clones only, not all of them. The sample shows tens of thousands of clones, roughly nine tenths of them seen only once. The source was CD4+ or CD8+ T cells sorted from blood, collected in a trial of the OX40 agonist ivuxolimab. The receptors were sampled from an adult with an advanced solid tumor such as melanoma, head and neck, liver or kidney cancer.

The rearrangement joins TRBV19 to TRBJ2-3; the D gene is possibly TRBD1 (5 bases). The length of the CDR3 is 15 residues. CDR1 and CDR2 from the germline V gene are LNHDA and SQIVND (reference sequence). The ends were cut back, 2 bases at V and 5 bases at J, with 14 bases in the middle. The CDR3 nucleotides read TGTGCCAGTAGTATAACAGGAACCGGTAAAGATACGCAGTATTTT. This translates into CASSITGTGKDTQYF.

This rearrangement joins TRBV15 to TRBJ2-7; TRBD2 is a possible D gene (5 bases). V was trimmed by 0 bases and J by 1 base, leaving 10 bases between them. This CDR3 is built from 15 residues. Per germline, CDR1 LNHNV and CDR2 YYDKDF (reference sequence). CDR3 amino acids: CATSRDRPGSYEQYF. CDR3 sequence (DNA): TGTGCCACCAGCAGAGATAGGCCGGGGTCCTACGAGCAGTACTTC.

The chain recombines TRBV7-9 with TRBJ2-7; 8 bases agree with TRBD2. This CDR3 comprises 15 residues. V shed 5 bases, J shed 3 bases, and the junction held 9 bases outside the gene matches. Germline V gives CDR1 SEHNR, CDR2 FQNEAQ (reference sequence). Here the CDR3 DNA reads TGTGCCAGCAGCGCCCCGGGGGGGGGTAGCTACGAGCAGTACTTC. Translating it yields CASSAPGGGSYEQYF.

The genes are TRBV6-6 and TRBJ2-7; maybe TRBD1 (6 bases). Trimming shortened V by 0 bases and J by 2 bases, and 11 bases separated the two germline ends. The CDR3 runs to 15 residues. Germline V lookup: CDR1 MNHNY, CDR2 SVGAGI (reference sequence). Here the CDR3 reads CASSYSTGQAYEQYF. The CDR3 bases are TGTGCCAGCAGTTACTCGACGGGACAAGCCTACGAGCAGTACTTC.

Only one count was recorded for this clone. The gene calls are TRBV6-5 and TRBJ2-1; 8 nucleotides align to TRBD2. Looked up from germline, CDR1 is MNHEY and CDR2 is SVGAGI. The CDR3 has 15 residues. With V trimmed by 6 bases and J by 5 bases, 9 bases remained unmatched. The CDR3 loop reads CASSLLAEFHNEQFF. CDR3 nucleotides: TGTGCCAGCAGCCTACTAGCGGAGTTTCACAATGAGCAGTTCTTC.

V is TRBV19 and J is TRBJ2-5; 11 bases fit TRBD2. This CDR3 has 16 amino acids. From germline, CDR1 is LNHDA and CDR2 SQIVND (reference sequence). After removal of 5 bases from V and 5 bases from J, the junction contained 10 bases not matched to a gene. In DNA, the CDR3 is TGTGCCAGTAGTCCGGACGTAGCGGGAGGGAGTGAGACCCAGTACTTC. This encodes CASSPDVAGGSETQYF.

This rearrangement joins TRBV5-8 to TRBJ2-3; D is possibly TRBD2 (6 bases). Per germline, CDR1 SGHTS and CDR2 YDEGEE. Trimming removed 0 bases from V and 1 base from J, with 9 bases in between. The CDR3 is 15 residues long. The CDR3 is CASSLAGRRTDTQYF. DNA for the CDR3: TGTGCCAGCAGCTTGGCGGGGAGGCGCACAGATACGCAGTATTTT. Full variable domain (remainder filled in from reference TRBV5-8 and TRBJ2-3): EAGVTQSPTHLIKTRGQQATLRCSPISGHTSVYWYQQALGLGLQFLLWYDEGEERNRGNFPPRFSGRQFPNYSSELNVNALELEDSALYLCASSLAGRRTDTQYFGPGTRLTVL.

The chain links TRBV11-2 to TRBJ2-2; no definite D call. The V gene lost 2 bases and the J gene lost 0 bases, with 10 bases spanning the gap. Germline V gene data show CDR1 as SGHAT and CDR2 as FQNNGV. The CDR3 consists of 16 residues. The CDR3, as DNA: TGTGCCAGCAGCTTAATCTTTAGAGCGAACACCGGGGAGCTGTTTTTT. As protein: CASSLIFRANTGELFF. Supplemented by reference TRBV11-2 and TRBJ2-2, the full variable domain reads EAGVAQSPRYKIIEKRQSVAFWCNPISGHATLYWYQQILGQGPKLLIQFQNNGVVDDSQLPKDRFSAERLKGVDSTLKIQPAKLEDSAVYLCASSLIFRANTGELFFGEGSRLTVL.

This clone was recorded a few times. CDR3 in amino acids: CASSLQGTEAFF. For the CDR3, the DNA is TGTGCCAGCAGTTTACAGGGCACTGAAGCTTTCTTT. The chain couples TRBV6-5 to TRBJ1-1; TRBD1 is a possible D gene (6 bases). The germline V and J ends were trimmed by 4 bases and 4 bases, with 7 bases remaining between them. The CDR3 contains 12 residues. CDR1 and CDR2 from the germline V gene are MNHEY and SVGAGI.

Only one count was recorded for this clone. The J gene is TRBJ1-5, the V gene TRBV5-6, with 7 bases aligning to TRBD1. The CDR3 contains 16 residues. V shed 3 bases and J 5 bases; nucleotides not matched to a gene: 11. The germline V gene has CDR1 SGHDT and CDR2 YYEEEE. CDR3 protein: CASSWSGQPSDQPQHF. CDR3 sequence (DNA): TGTGCCAGCAGCTGGTCGGGACAGCCCTCGGATCAGCCCCAGCATTTT. Combining the CDR3 with reference TRBV5-6 and TRBJ1-5 gives the whole variable domain DAGVTQSPTHLIKTRGQQVTLRCSPKSGHDTVSWYQQALGQGPQFIFQYYEEEERQRGNFPDRFSGHQFPNYSSELNVNALLLGDSALYLCASSWSGQPSDQPQHFGDGTRLSIL.